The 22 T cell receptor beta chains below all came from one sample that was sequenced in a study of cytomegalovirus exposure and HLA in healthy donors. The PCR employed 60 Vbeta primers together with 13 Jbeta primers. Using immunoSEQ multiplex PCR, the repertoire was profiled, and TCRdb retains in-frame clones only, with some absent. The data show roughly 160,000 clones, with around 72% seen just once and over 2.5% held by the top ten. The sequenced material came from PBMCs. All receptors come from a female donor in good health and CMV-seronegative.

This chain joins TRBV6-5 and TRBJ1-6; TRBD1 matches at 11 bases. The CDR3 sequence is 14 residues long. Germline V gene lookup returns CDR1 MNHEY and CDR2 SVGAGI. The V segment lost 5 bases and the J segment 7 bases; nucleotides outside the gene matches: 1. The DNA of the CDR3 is TGTGCCAGCAGTCGGACAGGGGGCAATTCACCCCTCCACTTT. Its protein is CASSRTGGNSPLHF.

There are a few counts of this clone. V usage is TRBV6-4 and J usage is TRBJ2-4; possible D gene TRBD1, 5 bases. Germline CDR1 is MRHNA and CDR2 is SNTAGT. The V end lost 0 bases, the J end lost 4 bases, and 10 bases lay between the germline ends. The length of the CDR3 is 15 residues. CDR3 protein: CASSDSGQGKNIQYF. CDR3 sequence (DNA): TGTGCCAGCAGTGACTCGGGGCAGGGAAAAAACATTCAGTACTTC.

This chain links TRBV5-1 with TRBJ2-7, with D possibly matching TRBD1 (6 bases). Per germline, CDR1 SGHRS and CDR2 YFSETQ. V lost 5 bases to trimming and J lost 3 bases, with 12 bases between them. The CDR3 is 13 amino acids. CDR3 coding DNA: TGCGCCAGCAGAATGACAGGTAGCTACGAGCAGTACTTC. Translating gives CASRMTGSYEQYF.

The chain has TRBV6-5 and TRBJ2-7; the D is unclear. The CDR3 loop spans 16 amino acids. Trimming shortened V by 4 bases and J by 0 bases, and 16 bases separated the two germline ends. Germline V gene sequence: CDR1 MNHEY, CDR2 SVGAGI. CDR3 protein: CASSSVGSASSYEQYF. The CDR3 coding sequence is TGTGCCAGCAGTTCCGTCGGTTCAGCGAGCTCCTACGAGCAGTACTTC.

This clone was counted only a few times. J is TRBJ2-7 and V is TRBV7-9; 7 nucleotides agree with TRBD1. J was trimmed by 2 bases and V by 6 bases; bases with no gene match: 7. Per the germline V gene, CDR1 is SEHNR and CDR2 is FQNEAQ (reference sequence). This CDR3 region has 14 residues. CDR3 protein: CASSDAGGAYEQYF. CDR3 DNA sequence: TGTGCCAGCAGTGACGCAGGGGGTGCCTACGAGCAGTACTTC.

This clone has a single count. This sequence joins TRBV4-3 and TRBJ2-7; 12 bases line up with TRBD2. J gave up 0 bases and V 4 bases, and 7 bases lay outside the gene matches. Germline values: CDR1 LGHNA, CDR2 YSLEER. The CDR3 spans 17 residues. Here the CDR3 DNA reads TGCGCCAGCAGCCCCACACTAGCGGGAGGCCTCTCCTACGAGCAGTACTTC. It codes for CASSPTLAGGLSYEQYF.

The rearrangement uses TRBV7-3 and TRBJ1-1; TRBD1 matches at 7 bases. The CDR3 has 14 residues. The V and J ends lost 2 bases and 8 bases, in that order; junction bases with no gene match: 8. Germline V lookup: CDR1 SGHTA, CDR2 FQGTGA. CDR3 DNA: TGTGCCAGCAGCTTAGGGGGAGCACAGGGGGAAGCTTTCTTT. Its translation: CASSLGGAQGEAFF.

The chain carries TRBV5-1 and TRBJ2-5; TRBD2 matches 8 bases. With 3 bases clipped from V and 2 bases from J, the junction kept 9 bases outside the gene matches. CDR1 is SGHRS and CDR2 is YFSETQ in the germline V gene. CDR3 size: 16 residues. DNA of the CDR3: TGCGCCAGCAGCTCTGGGCGGGGGGAAGGTCAAGAGACCCAGTACTTC. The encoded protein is CASSSGRGEGQETQYF.

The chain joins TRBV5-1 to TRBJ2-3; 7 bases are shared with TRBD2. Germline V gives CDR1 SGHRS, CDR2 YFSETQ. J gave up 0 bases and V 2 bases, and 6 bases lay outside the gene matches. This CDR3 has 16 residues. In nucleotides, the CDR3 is TGCGCCAGCAGCTTAGGGACTACTACTAGCACAGATACGCAGTATTTT. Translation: CASSLGTTTSTDTQYF.

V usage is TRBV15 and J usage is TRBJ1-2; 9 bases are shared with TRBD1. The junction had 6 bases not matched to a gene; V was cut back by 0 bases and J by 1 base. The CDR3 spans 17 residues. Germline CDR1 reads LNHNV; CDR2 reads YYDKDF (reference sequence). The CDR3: CATSREEDRGRNYGYTF. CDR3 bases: TGTGCCACCAGCAGAGAGGAGGACAGGGGACGTAACTATGGCTACACCTTC.

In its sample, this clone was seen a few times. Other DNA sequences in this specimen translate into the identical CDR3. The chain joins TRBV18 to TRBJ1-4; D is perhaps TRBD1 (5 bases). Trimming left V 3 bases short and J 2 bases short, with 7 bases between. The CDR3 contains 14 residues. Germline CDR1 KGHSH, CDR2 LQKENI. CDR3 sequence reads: CASSPRATNEKLFF. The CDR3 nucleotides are TGTGCCAGCTCACCCAGGGCGACTAATGAAAAACTGTTTTTT.

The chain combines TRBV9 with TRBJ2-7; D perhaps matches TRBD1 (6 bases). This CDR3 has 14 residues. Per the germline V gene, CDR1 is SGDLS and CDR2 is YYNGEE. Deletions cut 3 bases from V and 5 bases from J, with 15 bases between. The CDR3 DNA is TGTGCCAGCAGCGCCTACAGGGAACCCCACGAGCAGTACTTC. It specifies CASSAYREPHEQYF.

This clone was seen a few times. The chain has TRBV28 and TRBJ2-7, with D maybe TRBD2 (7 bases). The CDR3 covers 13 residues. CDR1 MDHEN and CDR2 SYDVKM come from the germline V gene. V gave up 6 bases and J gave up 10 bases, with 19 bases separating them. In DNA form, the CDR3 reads TGTGCCAGCAGAGATTTTAGGGGGGGCAGCCAGTACTTC. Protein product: CASRDFRGGSQYF.

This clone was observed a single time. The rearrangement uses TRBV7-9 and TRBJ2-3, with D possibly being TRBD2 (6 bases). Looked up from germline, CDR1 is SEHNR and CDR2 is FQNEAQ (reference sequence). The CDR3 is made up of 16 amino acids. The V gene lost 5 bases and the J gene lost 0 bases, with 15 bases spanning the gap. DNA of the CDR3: TGTGCCAGCAGCCCGCAACTAGCCCTAAGCACAGATACGCAGTATTTT. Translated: CASSPQLALSTDTQYF.

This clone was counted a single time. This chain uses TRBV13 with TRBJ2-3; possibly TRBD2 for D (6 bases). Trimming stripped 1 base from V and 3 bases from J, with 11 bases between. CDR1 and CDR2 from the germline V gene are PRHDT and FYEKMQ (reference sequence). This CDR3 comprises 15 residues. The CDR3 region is CASSLEEGQTDTQYF. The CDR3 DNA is TGTGCCAGCAGCTTAGAGGAGGGGCAGACAGATACGCAGTATTTT.

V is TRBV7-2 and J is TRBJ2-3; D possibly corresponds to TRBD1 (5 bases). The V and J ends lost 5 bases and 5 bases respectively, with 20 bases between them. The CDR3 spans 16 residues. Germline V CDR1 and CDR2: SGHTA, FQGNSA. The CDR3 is CASSPRIRGREDTQYF. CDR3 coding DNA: TGTGCCAGCAGCCCCCGGATAAGGGGTAGGGAAGATACGCAGTATTTT.

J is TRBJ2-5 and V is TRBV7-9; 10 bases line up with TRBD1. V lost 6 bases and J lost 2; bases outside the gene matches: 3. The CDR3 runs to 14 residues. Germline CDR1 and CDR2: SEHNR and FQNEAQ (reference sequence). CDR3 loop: CASRTGGRQETQYF. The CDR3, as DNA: TGTGCCAGCAGGACAGGGGGCCGACAAGAGACCCAGTACTTC.

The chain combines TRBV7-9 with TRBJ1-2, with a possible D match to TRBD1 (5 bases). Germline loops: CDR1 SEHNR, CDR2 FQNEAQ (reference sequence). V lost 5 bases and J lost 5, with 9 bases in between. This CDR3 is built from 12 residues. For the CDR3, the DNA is TGTGCCAGCAGCCCAGGGAATTATGGCTACACCTTC. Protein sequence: CASSPGNYGYTF.

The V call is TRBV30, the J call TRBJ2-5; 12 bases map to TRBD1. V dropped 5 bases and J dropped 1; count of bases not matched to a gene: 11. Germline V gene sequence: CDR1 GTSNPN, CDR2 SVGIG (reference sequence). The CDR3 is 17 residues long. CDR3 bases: TGTGCCTGGTCCCTTGGGGGACAGGGGGCCTTCCAAGAGACCCAGTACTTC. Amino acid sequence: CAWSLGGQGAFQETQYF.

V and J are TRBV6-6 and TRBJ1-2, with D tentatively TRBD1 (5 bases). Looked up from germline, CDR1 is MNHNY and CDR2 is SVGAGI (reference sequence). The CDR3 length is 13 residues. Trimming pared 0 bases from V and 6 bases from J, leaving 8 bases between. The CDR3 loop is CASSYSTGDGYTF. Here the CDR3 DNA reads TGTGCCAGCAGTTACTCGACGGGGGATGGCTACACCTTC.

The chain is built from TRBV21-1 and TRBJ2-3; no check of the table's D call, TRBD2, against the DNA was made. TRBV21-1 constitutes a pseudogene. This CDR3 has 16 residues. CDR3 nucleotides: TGTGCCAGCAGCAAAAATGGCGGGACCGGGCCAGATACGCAGTATTTT. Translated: CASSKNGGTGPDTQYF.

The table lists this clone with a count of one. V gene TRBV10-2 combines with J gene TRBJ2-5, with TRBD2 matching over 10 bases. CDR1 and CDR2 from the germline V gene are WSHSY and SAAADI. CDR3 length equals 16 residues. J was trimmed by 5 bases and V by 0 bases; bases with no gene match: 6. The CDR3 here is CASSESPSGGFETQYF. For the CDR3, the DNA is TGCGCCAGCAGTGAGTCTCCTAGCGGGGGCTTCGAGACCCAGTACTTC.